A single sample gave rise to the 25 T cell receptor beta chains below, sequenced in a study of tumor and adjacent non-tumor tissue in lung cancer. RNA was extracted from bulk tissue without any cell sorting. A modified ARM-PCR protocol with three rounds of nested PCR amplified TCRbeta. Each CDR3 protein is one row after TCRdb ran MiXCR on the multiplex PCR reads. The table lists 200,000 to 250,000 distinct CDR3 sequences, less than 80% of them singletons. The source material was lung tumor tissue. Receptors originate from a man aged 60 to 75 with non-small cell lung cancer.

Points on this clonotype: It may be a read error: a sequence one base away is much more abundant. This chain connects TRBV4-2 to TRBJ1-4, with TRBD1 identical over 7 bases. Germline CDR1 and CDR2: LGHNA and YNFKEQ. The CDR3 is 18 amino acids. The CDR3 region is CASSQDPPGQATSEKLFF. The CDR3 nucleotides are TGTGCCAGCAGCCAAGACCCACCTGGACAGGCAACTAGTGAAAAACTGTTTTTT.

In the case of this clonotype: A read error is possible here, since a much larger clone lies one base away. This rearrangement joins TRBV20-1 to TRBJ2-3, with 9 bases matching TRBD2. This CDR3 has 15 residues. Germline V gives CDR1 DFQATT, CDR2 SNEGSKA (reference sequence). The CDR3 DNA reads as TGCAGTGCTAGAGGGCGGGGGGGCGGTCCAGAAACGCAGTATTTT. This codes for CSARGRGGGPETQYF.

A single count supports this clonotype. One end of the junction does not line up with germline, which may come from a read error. The CDR3 DNA is TGCCCCAGCAGCCCATTAGAGGTCTCGGGCCCAGATACGCAGTATTTT. Translating gives CPSSPLEVSGPDTQYF. The chain links TRBV5-1 to TRBJ2-3; D is undetermined. The CDR3 extends over 16 amino acids. Germline V CDR1 and CDR2: SGHRS, YFSETQ. Drawing the rest from reference TRBV5-1 and TRBJ2-3, the complete variable domain is KAGVTQTPRYLIKTRGQQVTLSCSPISGHRSVSWYQQTPGQGLQFLFEYFSETQRNKGNFPGRFSGRQFSNSRSEMNVSTLELGDSALYLCPSSPLEVSGPDTQYFGPGTRLTVL.

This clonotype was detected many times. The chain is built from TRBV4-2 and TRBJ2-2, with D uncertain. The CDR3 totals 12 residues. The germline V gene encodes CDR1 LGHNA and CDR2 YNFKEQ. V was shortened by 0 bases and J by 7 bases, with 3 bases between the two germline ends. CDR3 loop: CASSQDVGELFF. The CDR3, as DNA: TGTGCCAGCAGCCAAGACGTCGGGGAGCTGTTTTTT.

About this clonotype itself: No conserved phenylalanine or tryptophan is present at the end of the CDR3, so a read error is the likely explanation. The CDR3 region is CASSFVRGAMDTQYY. CDR3 coding DNA: TGTGCCAGCAGTTTCGTGAGGGGGGCGATGGATACGCAGTATTAT. The chain joins TRBV11-2 to TRBJ2-3; D is tentatively TRBD1 or TRBD2 (6 bases each). The germline gives CDR1 SGHAT, CDR2 FQNNGV. The CDR3 totals 15 residues. V lost 6 bases and J lost 6, with 19 bases in between.

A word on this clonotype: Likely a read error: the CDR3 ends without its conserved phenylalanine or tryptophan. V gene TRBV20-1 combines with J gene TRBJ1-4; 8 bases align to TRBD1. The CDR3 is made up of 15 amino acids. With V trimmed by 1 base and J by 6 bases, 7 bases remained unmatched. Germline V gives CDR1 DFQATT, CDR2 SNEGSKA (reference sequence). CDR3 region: CSARVGQGGYEKLFL. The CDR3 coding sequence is TGCAGTGCTAGAGTCGGACAGGGAGGGTATGAAAAACTGTTTCTT.

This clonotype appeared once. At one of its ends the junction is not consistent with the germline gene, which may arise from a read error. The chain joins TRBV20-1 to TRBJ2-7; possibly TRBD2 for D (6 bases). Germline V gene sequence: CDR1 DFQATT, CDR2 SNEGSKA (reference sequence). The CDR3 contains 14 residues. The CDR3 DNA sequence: TGCAGTGCTAGAAGAGCGGGTCAATCATACGACCAGTACTTC. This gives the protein CSARRAGQSYDQYF.

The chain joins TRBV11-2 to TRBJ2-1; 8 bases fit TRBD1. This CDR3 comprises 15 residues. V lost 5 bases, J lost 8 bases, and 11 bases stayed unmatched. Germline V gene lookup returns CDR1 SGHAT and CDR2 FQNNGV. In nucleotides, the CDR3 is TGTGCCAGCAGCCCTGGACAGGGAAAGAACTATGAGCAGTTCTTC. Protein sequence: CASSPGQGKNYEQFF.

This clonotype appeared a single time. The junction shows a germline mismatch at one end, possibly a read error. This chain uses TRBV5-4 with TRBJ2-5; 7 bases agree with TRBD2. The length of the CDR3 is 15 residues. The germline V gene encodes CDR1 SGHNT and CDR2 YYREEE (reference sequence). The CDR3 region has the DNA TGTGCCAGCAGCTATGCTAGGACTAGGATGGAGACCCAATATTTC. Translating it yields CASSYARTRMETQYF. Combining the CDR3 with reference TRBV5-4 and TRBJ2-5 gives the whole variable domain ETGVTQSPTHLIKTRGQQVTLRCSSQSGHNTVSWYQQALGQGPQFIFQYYREEENGRGNFPPRFSGLQFPNYSSELNVNALELDDSALYLCASSYARTRMETQYFGPGTRLLVL.

The CDR3 DNA follows: TGTGCCAGCGGCCTAACGGAGGGGCCTGAGCAGTTCTTC. Encoded protein: CASGLTEGPEQFF. The chain joins TRBV12-3 or TRBV12-4 to TRBJ2-1; TRBD2 might be the D (6 bases). Trimming removed 8 bases at V and 9 bases at J, with 17 bases between. This CDR3 contains 13 residues.

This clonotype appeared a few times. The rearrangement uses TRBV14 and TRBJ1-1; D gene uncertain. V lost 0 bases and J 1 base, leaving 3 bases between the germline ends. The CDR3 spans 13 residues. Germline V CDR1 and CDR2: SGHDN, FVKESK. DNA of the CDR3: TGTGCCAGCAGCCAAGACCAGAACACTGAAGCTTTCTTT. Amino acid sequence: CASSQDQNTEAFF.

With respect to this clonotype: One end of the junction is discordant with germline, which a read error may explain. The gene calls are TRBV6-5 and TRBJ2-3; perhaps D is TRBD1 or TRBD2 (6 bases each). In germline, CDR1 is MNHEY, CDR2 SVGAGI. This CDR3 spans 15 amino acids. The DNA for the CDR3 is TGTGCCAGCAGGAGGGGGGAGCCGAGCACAGATACACAGTATTTT. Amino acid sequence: CASRRGEPSTDTQYF.

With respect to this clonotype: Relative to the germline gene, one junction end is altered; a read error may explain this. The CDR3 protein is CAGSLALHFTDTQYF. CDR3 coding DNA: TGTGCCGGCAGCTTAGCCCTGCACTTCACAGATACACAGTATTTT. The V gene is TRBV7-2, the J gene TRBJ2-3; D gene unclear. CDR3 length: 15 residues. CDR1 and CDR2 (germline): SGHTA, FQGNSA.

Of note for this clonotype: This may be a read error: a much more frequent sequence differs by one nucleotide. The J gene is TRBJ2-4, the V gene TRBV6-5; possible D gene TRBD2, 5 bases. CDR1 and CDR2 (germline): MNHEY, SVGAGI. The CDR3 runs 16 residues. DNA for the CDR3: TGTGTCAGCAGCTCGTCGGTGAGGGAACCCAAAAACATTCAGTACTTC. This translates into CVSSSSVREPKNIQYF.

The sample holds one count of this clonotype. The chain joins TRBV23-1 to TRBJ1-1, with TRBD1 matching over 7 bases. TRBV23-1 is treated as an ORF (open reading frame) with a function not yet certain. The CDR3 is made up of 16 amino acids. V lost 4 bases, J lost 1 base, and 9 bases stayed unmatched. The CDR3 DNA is TGCGCCAGCAGTCCCGATGGGACAGAGGAGAACACTGAAGCTTTCTTT. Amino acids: CASSPDGTEENTEAFF.

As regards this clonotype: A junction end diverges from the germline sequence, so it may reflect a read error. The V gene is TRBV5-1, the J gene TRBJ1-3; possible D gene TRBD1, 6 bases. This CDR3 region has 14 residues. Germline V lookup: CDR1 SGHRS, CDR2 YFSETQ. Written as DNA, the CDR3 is TGCGCCAGCAGCCGTCAGGGGTCTGGAGACACCATATATTTT. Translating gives CASSRQGSGDTIYF.

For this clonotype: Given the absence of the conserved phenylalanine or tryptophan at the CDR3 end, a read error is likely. The CDR3 DNA is TGTGCCAGCAGCTTAGTGTGGGAGATCCAAGAGACCCAGTACTCC. Amino acid sequence: CASSLVWEIQETQYS. The rearrangement joins TRBV11-3 to TRBJ2-5, with TRBD2 as a possible D gene (5 bases). V was shortened by 1 base and J by 1 base, with 10 bases between the two germline ends. The CDR3 contains 15 residues. Germline V gene sequence: CDR1 SGHNT, CDR2 YENEEA.

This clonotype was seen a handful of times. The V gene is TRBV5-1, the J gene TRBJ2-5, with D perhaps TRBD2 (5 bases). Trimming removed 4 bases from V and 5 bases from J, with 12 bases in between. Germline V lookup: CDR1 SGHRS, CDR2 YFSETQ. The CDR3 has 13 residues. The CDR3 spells CASSHGPGETQYF. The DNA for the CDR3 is TGCGCCAGCAGCCACGGCCCGGGGGAGACCCAGTACTTC.

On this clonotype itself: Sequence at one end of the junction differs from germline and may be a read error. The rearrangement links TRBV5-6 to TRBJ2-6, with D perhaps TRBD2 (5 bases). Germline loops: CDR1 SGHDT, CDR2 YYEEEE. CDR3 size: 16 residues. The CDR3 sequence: CASRDGLYSEANVLTF. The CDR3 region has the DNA TGTGCCAGCAGAGACGGACTGTACTCTGAGGCCAACGTCCTGACTTTC.

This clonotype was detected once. The CDR3 spells CDARGQGGTEAFF. CDR3 DNA: TGCGATGCTAGAGGGCAGGGGGGCACTGAAGCTTTCTTT. The chain couples TRBV20-1 to TRBJ1-1; 7 bases map to TRBD1. The germline CDR1 and CDR2 sequences are DFQATT and SNEGSKA (reference sequence). The CDR3 loop spans 13 amino acids.

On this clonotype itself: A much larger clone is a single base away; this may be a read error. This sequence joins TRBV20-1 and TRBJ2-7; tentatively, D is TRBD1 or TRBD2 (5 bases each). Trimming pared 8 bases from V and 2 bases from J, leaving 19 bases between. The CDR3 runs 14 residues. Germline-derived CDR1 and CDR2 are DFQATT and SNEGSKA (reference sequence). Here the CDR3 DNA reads TGCAGTATGATTCCCGGGACCAATGCCTACGAGCAGTACTTC. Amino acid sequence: CSMIPGTNAYEQYF.

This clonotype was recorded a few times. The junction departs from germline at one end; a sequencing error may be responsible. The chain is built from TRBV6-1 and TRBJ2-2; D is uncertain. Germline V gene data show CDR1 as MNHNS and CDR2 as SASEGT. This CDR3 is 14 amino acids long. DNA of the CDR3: TGTGCCAGCATTCGAGAAGGGAACATCGGGGAGCTGTTTTTT. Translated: CASIREGNIGELFF.

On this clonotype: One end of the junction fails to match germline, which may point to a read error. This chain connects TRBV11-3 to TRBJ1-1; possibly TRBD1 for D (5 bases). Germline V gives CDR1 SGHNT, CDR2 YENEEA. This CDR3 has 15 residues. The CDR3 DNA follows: TGTGCCAGCAGCTTAGTGGTGGGGCGGCACACTGAAGCTTTCTTC. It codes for CASSLVVGRHTEAFF.

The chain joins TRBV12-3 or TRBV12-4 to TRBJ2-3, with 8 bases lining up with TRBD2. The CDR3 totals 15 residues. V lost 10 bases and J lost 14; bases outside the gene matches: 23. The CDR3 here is CATCRGSGGVTGPYF. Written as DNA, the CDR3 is TGTGCCACCTGTCGGGGGAGCGGGGGAGTCACGGGGCCGTATTTT.

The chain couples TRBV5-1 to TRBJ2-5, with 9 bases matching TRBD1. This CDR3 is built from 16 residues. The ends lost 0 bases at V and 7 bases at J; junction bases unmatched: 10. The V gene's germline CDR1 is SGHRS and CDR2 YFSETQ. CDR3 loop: CASSLDLSRTGVTQYF. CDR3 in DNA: TGCGCCAGCAGCTTGGACCTATCTAGGACAGGGGTGACCCAGTACTTC.